One and the same sample provided the 31 T cell receptor beta chains below, sequenced in a study of identical twins. TCRdb called the 5' RACE reads again in MiXCR, with one record for every CDR3 protein. The data contain more than 1.5 million distinct CDR3 sequences, under 35% of them singletons. Sequenced sample: cord blood. These receptors were taken from a newborn girl in good health.

The chain employs TRBV24-1 and TRBJ1-2; possible D gene TRBD1, 5 bases. Germline lookup yields CDR1 KGHDR and CDR2 SFDVKD. Trimming pared 3 bases from V and 1 base from J, leaving 8 bases between. The CDR3 loop spans 14 amino acids. CDR3 nucleotide sequence: TGTGCCACCAGTGATCCCAGGGTTAACTATGGCTACACCTTC. Residues: CATSDPRVNYGYTF.

This clonotype was picked up many times. The gene calls are TRBV27 and TRBJ2-5, with 9 positions matching TRBD2. V lost 3 bases and J lost 0; bases outside the gene matches: 5. Germline V gene data show CDR1 as MNHEY and CDR2 as SMNVEV (reference sequence). This CDR3 comprises 16 residues. CDR3 loop: CASSLVSGRYQETQYF. The CDR3 DNA reads as TGTGCCAGCAGTTTGGTGAGCGGGAGGTACCAAGAGACCCAGTACTTC.

This clonotype was counted ten times or more. The V call is TRBV7-9, the J call TRBJ2-5; possibly TRBD1 or TRBD2 for D (5 bases each). The CDR3 is 14 residues long. The V gene's germline CDR1 is SEHNR and CDR2 FQNEAQ (reference sequence). Deletions cut 1 base from V and 5 bases from J, with 11 bases between. This chain's CDR3 is CASSLDVWGETQYF. The CDR3 DNA sequence: TGTGCCAGCAGCTTAGATGTTTGGGGGGAGACCCAGTACTTC.

The chain links TRBV6-5 to TRBJ1-2; no firm D call. The CDR3 consists of 16 residues. CDR1 is MNHEY, CDR2 SVGAGI, per germline. V lost 0 bases to trimming and J lost 3 bases, with 14 bases between them. This CDR3 reads CASSYSSGAGDYGYTF. Here the CDR3 DNA reads TGTGCCAGCAGTTACTCGTCGGGAGCTGGGGACTATGGCTACACCTTC.

This clonotype was detected only once. The chain is built from TRBV7-7 and TRBJ2-7, with D possibly matching TRBD2 (6 bases). The germline V gene encodes CDR1 SSHAT and CDR2 FNYEAQ (reference sequence). CDR3 length: 14 residues. The CDR3, as DNA: TGTGCTAGCGGCCCATACTCCCCAGCGGAAACCCAGTACTTC. Amino acids: CASGPYSPAETQYF.

V gene TRBV2 combines with J gene TRBJ2-3; 12 bases map to TRBD2. Germline trimming cut 7 bases from V and 6 bases from J; bases unmatched to any gene: 8. Germline CDR1 SNHLY, CDR2 FYNNEI. The CDR3 runs to 15 residues. As DNA, the CDR3 is TGTGCCAGCAATCCTCAGGGGACTAGCGGGGATACGCAGTATTTT. Its protein product is CASNPQGTSGDTQYF.

The rearrangement joins TRBV7-2 to TRBJ2-7; a possible D gene is TRBD2 (5 bases). CDR1 SGHTA and CDR2 FQGNSA come from the germline V gene. V was pared by 0 bases and J by 5 bases, with 14 bases between. This CDR3 contains 15 residues. The CDR3 sequence is CASSLAFPGSDEQYF. Here the CDR3 DNA reads TGTGCCAGCAGCTTAGCCTTCCCGGGTAGCGACGAGCAGTACTTC. The full variable domain, rest sourced from reference TRBV7-2 and TRBJ2-7, is GAGVSQSPSNKVTEKGKDVELRCDPISGHTALYWYRQSLGQGLEFLIYFQGNSAPDKSGLPSDRFSAERTGGSVSTLTIQRTQQEDSAVYLCASSLAFPGSDEQYFGPGTRLTVT.

The chain is built from TRBV9 and TRBJ2-7; possibly TRBD2 for D (6 bases). This CDR3 contains 16 residues. Germline values: CDR1 SGDLS, CDR2 YYNGEE. The V and J ends lost 4 bases and 7 bases respectively, with 24 bases between them. CDR3 residues: CASSSSPKTGDHEQYF. The CDR3 bases are TGTGCCAGCAGCTCCTCTCCGAAAACGGGAGACCATGAGCAGTACTTC.

The chain links TRBV6-5 to TRBJ1-3; 8 bases align to TRBD1. The junction had 6 bases not matched to a gene; V was cut back by 8 bases and J by 0 bases. Germline loops: CDR1 MNHEY, CDR2 SVGAGI. The CDR3 covers 15 residues. The CDR3 sequence is CASLGQGISGNTIYF. As DNA, the CDR3 is TGTGCCAGCCTTGGACAGGGAATCTCTGGAAACACCATATATTTT.

The chain has TRBV10-3 and TRBJ1-1; D unresolved. CDR3 size: 13 residues. Germline V gene data show CDR1 as ENHRY and CDR2 as SYGVKD. V was clipped by 7 bases and J by 4 bases, with 13 bases between them. CDR3 loop: CAITSLDSTEAFF. The CDR3 bases are TGTGCCATCACTTCCTTGGATAGCACTGAAGCTTTCTTT.

A remark on this clonotype: A much larger clone lies a single base off, so this may be a read error. J is TRBJ2-5 and V is TRBV7-9; D remains unclear. The germline CDR1 and CDR2 sequences are SEHNR and FQNEAQ (reference sequence). The CDR3 runs 14 residues. The CDR3 region has the DNA TGTGCCAGCAGCTTAGGACACCTTCAAGAGTCCCAGTACTTC. Translation gives CASSLGHLQESQYF.

This sequence joins TRBV30 and TRBJ2-3; D remains unclear. Trimming removed 1 base from V and 2 bases from J, with 7 bases in between. This CDR3 comprises 13 residues. Germline V gives CDR1 GTSNPN, CDR2 SVGIG (reference sequence). CDR3 in amino acids: CAWSGPNTDTQYF. Here the CDR3 DNA reads TGTGCCTGGAGTGGTCCAAACACAGATACGCAGTATTTT.

This clonotype was seen a few times. The CDR3 DNA follows: TGTGCCAGCAGCTTGAACAGGGGGAGGAGTACGCAGTATTTT. Its translation is CASSLNRGRSTQYF. V gene TRBV5-8 combines with J gene TRBJ2-3, with 8 nucleotides matching TRBD1. The germline V gene has CDR1 SGHTS and CDR2 YDEGEE. V lost 1 base, J lost 8 bases, and 6 bases stayed unmatched. The CDR3 contains 14 residues.

This rearrangement joins TRBV20-1 to TRBJ1-6; D is unresolved. The CDR3 spans 14 residues. The germline V gene encodes CDR1 DFQATT and CDR2 SNEGSKA (reference sequence). The V end lost 6 bases, the J end lost 0 bases, and 9 bases lay between the germline ends. As DNA, the CDR3 is TGCAGTGCCACCGGTCGCTCCTATAATTCACCCCTCCACTTT. Translated: CSATGRSYNSPLHF.

The J gene is TRBJ1-1, the V gene TRBV20-1; D perhaps matches TRBD1 (6 bases). Trimming removed 0 bases from V and 6 bases from J, with 11 bases in between. The CDR3 covers 13 residues. The V gene's germline CDR1 is DFQATT and CDR2 SNEGSKA (reference sequence). The DNA for the CDR3 is TGCAGTGCTAGAGAGGAAAGGGGGGCTGAAGCTTTCTTT. It yields the protein CSAREERGAEAFF.

This clonotype was seen more than once but under ten times. The J gene is TRBJ1-4, the V gene TRBV20-1; no clear D. Trimming pared 3 bases from V and 4 bases from J, leaving 9 bases between. The CDR3 has 13 residues. The germline CDR1 and CDR2 sequences are DFQATT and SNEGSKA (reference sequence). The CDR3 protein is CSARVGFNEKLFF. The CDR3 DNA reads TGCAGTGCTAGGGTGGGGTTTAATGAAAAACTGTTTTTT.

In its sample, this clonotype was seen a few times. This chain uses TRBV5-1 with TRBJ1-4; D remains unclear. Germline values: CDR1 SGHRS, CDR2 YFSETQ. Trimming pared 0 bases from V and 8 bases from J, leaving 8 bases between. The CDR3 is made up of 13 amino acids. The DNA for the CDR3 is TGCGCCAGCAGCTTGGCGTTTCGGGAAAAACTGTTTTTT. This codes for CASSLAFREKLFF.

This clonotype was counted ten times or more. This sequence joins TRBV9 and TRBJ2-1, with D tentatively TRBD2 (5 bases). Trimming took 0 bases from V and 5 from J, leaving 6 bases between them. This CDR3 contains 13 residues. The germline V gene has CDR1 SGDLS and CDR2 YYNGEE. CDR3 coding DNA: TGTGCCAGCAGCGTAGGAGGGAACAATGAGCAGTTCTTC. It specifies CASSVGGNNEQFF.

The chain carries TRBV20-1 and TRBJ2-3, with TRBD2 as a possible D gene (6 bases). The germline V and J ends were trimmed by 2 bases and 4 bases, with 13 bases remaining between them. Germline CDR1 and CDR2: DFQATT and SNEGSKA (reference sequence). CDR3 size: 14 residues. CDR3 amino acids: CSARSGTPPDTQYF. The CDR3 DNA is TGCAGTGCTAGAAGTGGGACTCCCCCAGATACGCAGTATTTT.

The table lists this clonotype with a few counts. The CDR3 DNA is TGCAGTGCTAACCGACTACAGGGGCTCTCCTACGAGCAGTACTTC. This translates into CSANRLQGLSYEQYF. The chain has TRBV20-1 and TRBJ2-7; the match to TRBD1 covers 7 bases. The CDR3 totals 15 residues. Unmatched junction bases numbered 9, after V lost 4 bases and J lost 0 bases. The V gene's germline CDR1 is DFQATT and CDR2 SNEGSKA (reference sequence).

Only one count was recorded for this clonotype. CDR3 sequence reads: CSASGLSSYEQFF. The CDR3 region has the DNA TGCAGTGCTAGCGGGCTTAGCTCCTACGAGCAGTTCTTC. The genes are TRBV20-1 and TRBJ2-1; no clear D gene. The CDR3 is 13 residues long. The V gene lost 3 bases and the J gene lost 10 bases, with 16 bases spanning the gap. Germline V gene sequence: CDR1 DFQATT, CDR2 SNEGSKA (reference sequence).

This clonotype was counted only a few times. The chain recombines TRBV5-1 with TRBJ2-1; D ambiguous. The germline V gene has CDR1 SGHRS and CDR2 YFSETQ. The CDR3 has 15 residues. V lost 7 bases, J lost 4 bases, and 18 bases lay in between. The DNA for the CDR3 is TGCGCCAGCCAGCCGGGCCTCTTGGGTTACAATGAGCAGTTCTTC. This sequence encodes CASQPGLLGYNEQFF.

V usage is TRBV14 and J usage is TRBJ1-1; D possibly corresponds to TRBD1 (5 bases). Germline loops: CDR1 SGHDN, CDR2 FVKESK. With 3 bases removed from V and 4 bases from J, the gap between germline ends came to 9 bases. The CDR3 has 13 residues. In DNA form, the CDR3 reads TGTGCCAGCAGCCATCTTAGGGGCACTGAAGCTTTCTTT. Translated, it gives CASSHLRGTEAFF.

This clonotype was counted only a few times. The V call is TRBV11-2, the J call TRBJ2-1; D is uncertain. Per germline, CDR1 SGHAT and CDR2 FQNNGV. V lost 2 bases and J 0 bases, leaving 11 bases between the germline ends. This CDR3 is 16 amino acids long. The CDR3 nucleotides are TGTGCCAGCAGCTTAAAAGTAGTGGTCTCCTACAATGAGCAGTTCTTC. Its protein product is CASSLKVVVSYNEQFF.

The genes are TRBV3-1 and TRBJ1-2; unclear D gene. The CDR3 is made up of 13 amino acids. Germline lookup yields CDR1 LGHDT and CDR2 YNNKEL (reference sequence). The V end was cut by 0 bases, the J end by 4 bases, with 6 bases between. CDR3 residues: CASSQDNAYGYTF. CDR3 sequence (DNA): TGTGCCAGCAGCCAAGATAACGCCTATGGCTACACCTTC.

The rearrangement joins TRBV3-1 to TRBJ1-2; D may be TRBD1 (6 bases). The CDR3 loop spans 15 amino acids. V lost 5 bases and J 6 bases, leaving 19 bases between the germline ends. From germline, CDR1 is LGHDT and CDR2 YNNKEL (reference sequence). Written as DNA, the CDR3 is TGTGCCAGCAGCACCCGGGACAAAGGGGGTCATGGCTACACCTTC. This codes for CASSTRDKGGHGYTF. The full variable domain, completed using reference TRBV3-1 and TRBJ1-2, is DTAVSQTPKYLVTQMGNDKSIKCEQNLGHDTMYWYKQDSKKFLKIMFSYNNKELIINETVPNRFSPKSPDKAHLNLHINSLELGDSAVYFCASSTRDKGGHGYTFGSGTRLTVV.

Turning to this clonotype: With a much larger clone just one base away, this may be a read error. J is TRBJ2-3 and V is TRBV20-1, with 11 positions matching TRBD2. There are 13 residues in the CDR3. The germline CDR1 and CDR2 sequences are DFQATT and SNEGSKA (reference sequence). The J segment lost 4 bases and the V segment lost 4 bases, leaving 1 base of the junction unmatched. This CDR3 is CSATSGGSDTQYF. The CDR3 DNA sequence: TGCAGTGCTACTAGCGGGGGGTCAGATACGCAGTATTTT.

This clonotype was recorded at least ten times. This chain links TRBV12-5 with TRBJ1-2; D is unresolved. Germline assignment: CDR1 LGHNT and CDR2 FRNRAP. The CDR3 is made up of 13 amino acids. Trimming took off 2 bases at V and 4 bases at J, with 8 bases between the two ends. The CDR3 protein is CASGLPPLYGYTF. CDR3 nucleotides: TGTGCTAGTGGTTTGCCACCCCTCTATGGCTACACCTTC. The full variable domain, with the rest looked up from reference TRBV12-5 and TRBJ1-2, is DARVTQTPRHKVTEMGQEVTMRCQPILGHNTVFWYRQTMMQGLELLAYFRNRAPLDDSGMPKDRFSAEMPDATLATLKIQPSEPRDSAVYFCASGLPPLYGYTFGSGTRLTVV.

For this clonotype: The junction departs from germline at one end; a sequencing error may be responsible. V usage is TRBV7-8 and J usage is TRBJ2-2, with TRBD1 matching 8 bases. Looked up from germline, CDR1 is SGHVS and CDR2 is FQNEAQ. The CDR3 has 13 residues. The chain's CDR3 is CASSWDRSEELFF. The CDR3 DNA reads as TGTGCTAGCAGCTGGGACAGGTCCGAAGAGCTGTTTTTT.

In regard to this clonotype: A junction end diverges from the germline sequence, so it may reflect a read error. This chain connects TRBV6-5 to TRBJ2-7, with D possibly matching TRBD1 (5 bases). The end of the DNA aligns better with TRBJ2-5, so the J call may be wrong. Germline CDR1 MNHEY, CDR2 SVGAGI. This CDR3 contains 13 residues. The chain's CDR3 is CASSTTVQGTQYF. The CDR3 bases are TGTGCCAGCAGTACGACAGTCCAAGGGACCCAGTACTTC.

In this sample, this clonotype turned up many times. This chain joins TRBV29-1 and TRBJ1-2, with 7 bases fitting TRBD1. The CDR3 runs to 11 residues. With 6 bases clipped from V and 3 bases from J, the junction kept 1 base outside the gene matches. The germline gives CDR1 SQVTM, CDR2 ANQGSEA. In DNA, the CDR3 is TGCAGCGTCGGGACAGACTATGGCTACACCTTC. This translates into CSVGTDYGYTF.